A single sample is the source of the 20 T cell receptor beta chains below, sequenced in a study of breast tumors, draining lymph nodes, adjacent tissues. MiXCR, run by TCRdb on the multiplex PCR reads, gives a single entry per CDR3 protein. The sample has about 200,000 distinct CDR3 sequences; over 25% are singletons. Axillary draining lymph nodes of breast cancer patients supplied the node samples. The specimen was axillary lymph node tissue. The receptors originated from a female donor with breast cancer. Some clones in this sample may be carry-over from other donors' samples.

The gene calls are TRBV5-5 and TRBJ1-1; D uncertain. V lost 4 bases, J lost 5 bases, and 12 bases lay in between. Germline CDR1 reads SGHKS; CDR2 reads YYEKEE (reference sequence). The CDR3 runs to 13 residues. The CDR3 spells CASSPRGVTEAFF. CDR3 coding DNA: TGTGCCAGCAGCCCCCGCGGGGTGACTGAAGCTTTCTTT.

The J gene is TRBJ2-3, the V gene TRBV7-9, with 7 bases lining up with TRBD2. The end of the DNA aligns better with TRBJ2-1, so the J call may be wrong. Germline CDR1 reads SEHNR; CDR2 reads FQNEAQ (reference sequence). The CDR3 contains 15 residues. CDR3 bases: TGTGCCAGCAGCTTCCAGGGAGGGAGCACAGATACGCAGTTCTTC. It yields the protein CASSFQGGSTDTQFF.

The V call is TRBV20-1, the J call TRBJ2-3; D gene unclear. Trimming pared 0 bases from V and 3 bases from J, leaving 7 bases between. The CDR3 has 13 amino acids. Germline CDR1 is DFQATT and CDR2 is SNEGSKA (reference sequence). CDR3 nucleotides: TGCAGTGCTAGAGATCCCGGGACAGATACGCAGTATTTT. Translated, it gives CSARDPGTDTQYF.

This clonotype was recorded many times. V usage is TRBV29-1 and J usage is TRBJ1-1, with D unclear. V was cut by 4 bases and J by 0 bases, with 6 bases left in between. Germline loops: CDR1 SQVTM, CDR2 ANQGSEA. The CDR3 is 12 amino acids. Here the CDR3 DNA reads TGCAGCGTTGTAAGGTTGAACACTGAAGCTTTCTTT. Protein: CSVVRLNTEAFF. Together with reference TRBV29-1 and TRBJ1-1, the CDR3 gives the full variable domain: SAVISQKPSRDICQRGTSLTIQCQVDSQVTMMFWYRQQPGQSLTLIATANQGSEATYESGFVIDKFPISRPNLTFSTLTVSNMSPEDSSIYLCSVVRLNTEAFFGQGTRLTVV.

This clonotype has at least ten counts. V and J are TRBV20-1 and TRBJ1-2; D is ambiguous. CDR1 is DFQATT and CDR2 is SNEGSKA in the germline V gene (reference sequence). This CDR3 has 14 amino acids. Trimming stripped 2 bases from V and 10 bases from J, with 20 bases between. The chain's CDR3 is CSARKGLSDFDYTF. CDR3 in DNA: TGCAGTGCTAGAAAGGGCCTTTCTGATTTCGACTACACCTTC.

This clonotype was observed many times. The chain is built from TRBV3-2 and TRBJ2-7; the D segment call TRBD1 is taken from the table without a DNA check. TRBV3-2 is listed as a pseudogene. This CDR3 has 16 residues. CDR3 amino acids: CASSQEGQYQIYEQYF. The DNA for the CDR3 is TGTGCCAGTAGCCAAGAGGGACAGTATCAGATCTACGAGCAGTACTTC.

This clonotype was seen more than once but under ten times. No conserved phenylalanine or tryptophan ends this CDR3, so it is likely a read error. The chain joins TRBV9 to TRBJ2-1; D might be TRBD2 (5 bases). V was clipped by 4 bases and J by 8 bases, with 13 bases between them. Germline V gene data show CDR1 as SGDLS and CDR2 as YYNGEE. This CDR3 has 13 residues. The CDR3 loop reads CASSPSPEDEQFS. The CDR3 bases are TGTGCCAGCAGCCCAAGTCCGGAGGATGAGCAGTTCTCC.

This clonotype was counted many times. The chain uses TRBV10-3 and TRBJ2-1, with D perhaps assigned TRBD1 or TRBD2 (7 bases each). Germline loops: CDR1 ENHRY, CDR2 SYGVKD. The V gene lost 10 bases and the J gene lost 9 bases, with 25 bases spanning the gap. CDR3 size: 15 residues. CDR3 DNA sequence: TGTGCCACCGAACCCCAGGGCAGGGGGGAGGGTGAGCAGTTCTTC. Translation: CATEPQGRGEGEQFF.

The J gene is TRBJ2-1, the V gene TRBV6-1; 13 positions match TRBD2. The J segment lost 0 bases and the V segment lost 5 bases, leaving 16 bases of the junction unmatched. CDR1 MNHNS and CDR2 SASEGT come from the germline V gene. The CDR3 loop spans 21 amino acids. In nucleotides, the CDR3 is TGTGCCAGCAGTCGGTTAAAACCGGGACTAGCGGGACCAAGCTCCTACAATGAGCAGTTCTTC. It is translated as CASSRLKPGLAGPSSYNEQFF.

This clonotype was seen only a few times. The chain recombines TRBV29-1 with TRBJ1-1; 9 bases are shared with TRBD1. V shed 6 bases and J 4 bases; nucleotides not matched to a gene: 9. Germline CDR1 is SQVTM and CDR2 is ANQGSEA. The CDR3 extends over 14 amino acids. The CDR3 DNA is TGCAGCGTCGGACAGGGGAGGTTGGGCACTGAAGCTTTCTTT. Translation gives CSVGQGRLGTEAFF.

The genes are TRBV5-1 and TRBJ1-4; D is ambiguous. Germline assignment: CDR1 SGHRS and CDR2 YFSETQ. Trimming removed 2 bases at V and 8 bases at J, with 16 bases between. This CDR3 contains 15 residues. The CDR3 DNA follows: TGCGCCAGCAGCTTAAGTCCAGGCTCTGGAGAAAAACTGTTTTTT. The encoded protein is CASSLSPGSGEKLFF.

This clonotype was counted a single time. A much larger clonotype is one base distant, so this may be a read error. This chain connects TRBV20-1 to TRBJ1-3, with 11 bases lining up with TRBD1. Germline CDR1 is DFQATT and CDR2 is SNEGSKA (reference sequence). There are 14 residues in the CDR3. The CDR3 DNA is TGCAGTGCTAGATCTGGGACAGGGGGAACCACCATATATTTT. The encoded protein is CSARSGTGGTTIYF.

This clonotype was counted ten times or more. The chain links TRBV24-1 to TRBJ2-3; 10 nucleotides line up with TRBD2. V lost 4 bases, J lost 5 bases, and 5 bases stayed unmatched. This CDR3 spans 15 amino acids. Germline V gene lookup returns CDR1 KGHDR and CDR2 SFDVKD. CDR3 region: CATSDPGTSVDTQYF. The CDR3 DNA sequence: TGTGCCACCAGTGACCCCGGGACTAGCGTAGATACGCAGTATTTT.

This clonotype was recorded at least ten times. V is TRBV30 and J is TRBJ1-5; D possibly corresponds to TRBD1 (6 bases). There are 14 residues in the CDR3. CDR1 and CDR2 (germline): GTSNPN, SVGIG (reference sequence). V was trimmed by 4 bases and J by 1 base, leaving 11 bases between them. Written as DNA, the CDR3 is TGTGCCTGGAATAGGGGGTCGAGCAATCAGCCCCAGCATTTT. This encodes CAWNRGSSNQPQHF. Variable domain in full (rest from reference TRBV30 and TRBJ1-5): SQTIHQWPATLVQPVGSPLSLECTVEGTSNPNLYWYRQAAGRGLQLLFYSVGIGQISSEVPQNLSASRPQDRQFILSSKKLLLSDSGFYLCAWNRGSSNQPQHFGDGTRLSIL.

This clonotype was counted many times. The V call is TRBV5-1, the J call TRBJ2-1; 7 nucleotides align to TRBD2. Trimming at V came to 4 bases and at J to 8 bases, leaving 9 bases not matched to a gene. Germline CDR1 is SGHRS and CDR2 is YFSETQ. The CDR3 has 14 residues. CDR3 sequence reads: CASSPMGGWDEQFF. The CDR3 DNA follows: TGCGCCAGCAGCCCAATGGGGGGGTGGGATGAGCAGTTCTTC.

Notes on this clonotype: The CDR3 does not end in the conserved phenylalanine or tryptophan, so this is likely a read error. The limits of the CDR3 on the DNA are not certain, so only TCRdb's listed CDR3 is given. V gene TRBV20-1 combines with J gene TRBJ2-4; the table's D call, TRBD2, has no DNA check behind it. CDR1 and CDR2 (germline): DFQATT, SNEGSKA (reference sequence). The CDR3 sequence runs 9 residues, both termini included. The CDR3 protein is CSASTRGSG.

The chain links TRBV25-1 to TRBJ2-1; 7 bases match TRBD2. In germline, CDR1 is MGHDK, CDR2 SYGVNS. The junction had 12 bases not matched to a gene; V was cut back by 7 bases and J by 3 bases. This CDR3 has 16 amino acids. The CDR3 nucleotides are TGTGCCAGCAAGTCAACTAGCGTGAAAGTCTACAATGAGCAGTTCTTC. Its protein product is CASKSTSVKVYNEQFF. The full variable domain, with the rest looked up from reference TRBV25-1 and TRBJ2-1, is EADIYQTPRYLVIGTGKKITLECSQTMGHDKMYWYQQDPGMELHLIHYSYGVNSTEKGDLSSESTVSRIRTEHFPLTLESARPSHTSQYLCASKSTSVKVYNEQFFGPGTRLTVL.

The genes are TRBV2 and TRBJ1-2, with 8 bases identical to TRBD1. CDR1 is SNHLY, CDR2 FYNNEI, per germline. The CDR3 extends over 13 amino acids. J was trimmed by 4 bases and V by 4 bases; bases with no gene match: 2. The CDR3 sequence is CASSGTGLYGYTF. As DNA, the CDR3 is TGTGCCAGCAGTGGGACAGGGCTCTATGGCTACACCTTC.

CDR3 loop: CASSSASGSTYNEQFF. The DNA of the CDR3 is TGTGCCAGCAGTTCCGCTAGCGGATCGACCTACAATGAGCAGTTCTTC. V usage is TRBV28 and J usage is TRBJ2-1, with 7 positions matching TRBD2. The CDR3 has 16 residues. CDR1 is MDHEN, CDR2 SYDVKM, per germline. Trimming removed 4 bases from V and 2 bases from J; junction bases left unmatched: 8.

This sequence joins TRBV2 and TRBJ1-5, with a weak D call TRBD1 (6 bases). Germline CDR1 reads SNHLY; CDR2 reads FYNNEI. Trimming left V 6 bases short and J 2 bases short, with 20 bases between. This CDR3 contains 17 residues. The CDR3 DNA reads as TGTGCCAGCAGCCAGACAGGACCTGAATCTGGCAATCAGCCCCAGCATTTT. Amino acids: CASSQTGPESGNQPQHF.